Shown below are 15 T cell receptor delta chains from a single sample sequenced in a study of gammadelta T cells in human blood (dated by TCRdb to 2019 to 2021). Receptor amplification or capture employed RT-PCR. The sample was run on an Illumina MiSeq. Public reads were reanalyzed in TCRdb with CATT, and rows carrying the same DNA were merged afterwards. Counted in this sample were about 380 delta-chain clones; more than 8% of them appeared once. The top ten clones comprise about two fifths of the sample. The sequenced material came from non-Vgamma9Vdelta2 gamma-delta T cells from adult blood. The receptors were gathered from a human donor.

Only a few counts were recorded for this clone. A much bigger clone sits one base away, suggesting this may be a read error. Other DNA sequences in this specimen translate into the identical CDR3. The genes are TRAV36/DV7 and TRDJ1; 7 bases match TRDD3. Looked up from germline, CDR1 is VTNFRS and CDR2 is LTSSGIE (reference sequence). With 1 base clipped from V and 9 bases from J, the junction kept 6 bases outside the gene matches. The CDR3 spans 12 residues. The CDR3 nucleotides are TGTGCTGTGGAGTCTGGGGGGCTCCAACTCATCTTT. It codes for CAVESGGLQLIF.

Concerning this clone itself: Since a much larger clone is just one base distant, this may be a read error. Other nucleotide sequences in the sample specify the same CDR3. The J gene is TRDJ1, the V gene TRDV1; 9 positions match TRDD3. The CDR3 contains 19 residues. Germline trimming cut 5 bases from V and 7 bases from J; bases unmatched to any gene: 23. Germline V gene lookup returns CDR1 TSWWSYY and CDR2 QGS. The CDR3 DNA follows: TGTGCTCTTGGGCCACCCCCCGAGGGGGTTGGGGGATATGCGGTTAAACTCATCTTT. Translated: CALGPPPEGVGGYAVKLIF.

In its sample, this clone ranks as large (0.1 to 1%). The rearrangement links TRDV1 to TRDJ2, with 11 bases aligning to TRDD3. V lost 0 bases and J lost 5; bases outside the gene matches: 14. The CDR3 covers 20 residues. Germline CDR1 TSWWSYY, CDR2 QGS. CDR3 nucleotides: TGTGCTCTTGGGGAACTCTGGGTTCCCCCCTGGGGGATACTAACAGCACAACTCTTCTTT. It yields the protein CALGELWVPPWGILTAQLFF.

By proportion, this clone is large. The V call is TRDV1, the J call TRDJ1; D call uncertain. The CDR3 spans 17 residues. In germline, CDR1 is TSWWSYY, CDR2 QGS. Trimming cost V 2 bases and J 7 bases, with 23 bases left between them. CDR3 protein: CALGECLKGNRVLKLIF. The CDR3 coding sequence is TGTGCTCTTGGGGAATGTTTGAAAGGGAACCGGGTACTTAAACTCATCTTT.

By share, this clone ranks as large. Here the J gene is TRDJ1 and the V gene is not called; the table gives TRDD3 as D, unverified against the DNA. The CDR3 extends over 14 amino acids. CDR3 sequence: CASTCLGGTDKLIF. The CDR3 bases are TGTGCCTCCACTTGCCTGGGGGGCACCGATAAACTCATCTTT.

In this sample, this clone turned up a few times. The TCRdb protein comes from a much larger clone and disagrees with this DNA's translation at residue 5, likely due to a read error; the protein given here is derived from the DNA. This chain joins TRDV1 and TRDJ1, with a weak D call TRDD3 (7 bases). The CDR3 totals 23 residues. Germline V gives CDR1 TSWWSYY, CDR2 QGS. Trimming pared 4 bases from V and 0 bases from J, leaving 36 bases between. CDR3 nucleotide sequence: TGTGCTCTTGGGGGACTTCCTTACTGGGGCACTCTCCAAACCTTAATATACACCGATAAACTCATCTTT. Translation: CALGGLPYWGTLQTLIYTDKLIF.

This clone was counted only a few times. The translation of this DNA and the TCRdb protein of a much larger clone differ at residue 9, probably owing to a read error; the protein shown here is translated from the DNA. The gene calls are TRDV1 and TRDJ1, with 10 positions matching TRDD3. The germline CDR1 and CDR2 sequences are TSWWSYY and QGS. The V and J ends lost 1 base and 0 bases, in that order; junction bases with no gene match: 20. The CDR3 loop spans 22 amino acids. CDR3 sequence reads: CALGEPRPFCTYWGIYTDKLIF. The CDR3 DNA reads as TGTGCTCTTGGGGAACCCCGGCCTTTCTGCACGTACTGGGGGATTTACACCGATAAACTCATCTTT.

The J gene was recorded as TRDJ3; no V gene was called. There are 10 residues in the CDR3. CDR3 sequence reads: CAWDTRQMFF. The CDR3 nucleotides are TGCGCCTGGGACACCCGACAGATGTTTTTC.

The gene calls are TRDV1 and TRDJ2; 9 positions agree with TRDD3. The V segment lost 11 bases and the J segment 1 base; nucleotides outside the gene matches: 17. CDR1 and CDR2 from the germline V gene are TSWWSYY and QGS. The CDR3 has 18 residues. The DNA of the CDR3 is TGTGCTGGGGGATACCCACAATTGCGCCCCGGTTTGACAGCACAACTCTTCTTT. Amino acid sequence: CAGGYPQLRPGLTAQLFF.

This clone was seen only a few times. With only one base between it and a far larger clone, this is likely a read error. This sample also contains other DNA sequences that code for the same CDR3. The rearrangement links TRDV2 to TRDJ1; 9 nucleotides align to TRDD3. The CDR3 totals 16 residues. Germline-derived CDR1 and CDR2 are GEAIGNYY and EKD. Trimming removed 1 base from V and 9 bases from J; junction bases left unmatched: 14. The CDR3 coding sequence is TGTGCCTGTGACACTTTTAGTACAGGGGGATACTACGAACTCATCTTT. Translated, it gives CACDTFSTGGYYELIF.

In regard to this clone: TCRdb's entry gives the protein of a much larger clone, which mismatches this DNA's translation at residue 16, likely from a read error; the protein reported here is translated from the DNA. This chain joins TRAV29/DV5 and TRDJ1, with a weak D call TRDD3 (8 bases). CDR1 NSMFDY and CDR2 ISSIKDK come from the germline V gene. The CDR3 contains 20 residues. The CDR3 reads CAAAGFLRYWGAGYTNKLIF. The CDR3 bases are TGTGCAGCCGCGGGGTTCCTACGGTACTGGGGGGCAGGGTACACCAATAAACTCATCTTT.

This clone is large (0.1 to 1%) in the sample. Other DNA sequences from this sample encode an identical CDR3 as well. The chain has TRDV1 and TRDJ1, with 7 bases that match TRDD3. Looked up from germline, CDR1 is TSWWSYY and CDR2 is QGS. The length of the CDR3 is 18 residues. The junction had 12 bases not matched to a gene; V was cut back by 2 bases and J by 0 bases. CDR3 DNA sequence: TGTGCTCTTGGGGAAACTTCTACTGGGGATAATTACACCGATAAACTCATCTTT. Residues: CALGETSTGDNYTDKLIF.

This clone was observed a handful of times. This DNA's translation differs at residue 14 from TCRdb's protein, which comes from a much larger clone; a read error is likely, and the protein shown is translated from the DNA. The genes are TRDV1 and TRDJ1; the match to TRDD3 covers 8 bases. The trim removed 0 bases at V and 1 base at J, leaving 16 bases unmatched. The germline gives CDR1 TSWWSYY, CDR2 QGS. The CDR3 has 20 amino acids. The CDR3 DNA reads TGTGCTCTTGGGGAACTGACCCTACTCCGGGGGATAGTGGGCACCGATAAACTCATCTTT. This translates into CALGELTLLRGIVGTDKLIF.

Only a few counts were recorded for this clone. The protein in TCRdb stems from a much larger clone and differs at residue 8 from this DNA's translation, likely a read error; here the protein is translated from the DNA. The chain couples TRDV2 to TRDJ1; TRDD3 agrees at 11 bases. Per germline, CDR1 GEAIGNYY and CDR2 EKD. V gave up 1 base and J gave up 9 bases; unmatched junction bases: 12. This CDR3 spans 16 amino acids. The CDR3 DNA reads TGTGCCTGTGACACTTTTAGTGCTGGGGGATACTACGAACTCATCTTT. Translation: CACDTFSAGGYYELIF.

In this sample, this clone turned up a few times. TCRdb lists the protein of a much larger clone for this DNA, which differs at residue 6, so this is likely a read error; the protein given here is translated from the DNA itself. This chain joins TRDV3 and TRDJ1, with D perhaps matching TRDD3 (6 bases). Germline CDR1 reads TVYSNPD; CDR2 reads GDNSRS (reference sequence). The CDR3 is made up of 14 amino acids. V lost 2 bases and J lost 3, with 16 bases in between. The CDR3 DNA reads TGTGCCTTTGGGGTTAGGGGATTCCCCGATAAACTCATCTTT. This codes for CAFGVRGFPDKLIF.